This T cell receptor (beta chain) was obtained from a study of blood T cell repertoires in COVID-19. Study-level background: Collection of acute and convalescent COVID-19 samples took place in the United States, Italy and Spain.

After removal of 3 bases from V and 2 bases from J, the junction contained 7 bases not matched to a gene. CDR1 SGHRS and CDR2 YFSETQ come from the germline V gene. This CDR3 region has 17 residues. The repertoire was sequenced with immunoSEQ multiplex PCR; TCRdb's copy has only in-frame clones and lacks some. The table lists approximately 89,000 clones, roughly 80% of them singletons. The V gene is TRBV5-1, the J gene TRBJ2-5, with 13 positions matching TRBD2. The source material was peripheral blood. This TCR was recovered from an elderly woman with acute or convalescent COVID-19. In nucleotides, the CDR3 is TGCGCCAGCAGCTATGGGACTAGCGGGGCGAAACAAGAGACCCAGTACTTC. This gives the protein CASSYGTSGAKQETQYF. Variable domain in full (rest from reference TRBV5-1 and TRBJ2-5): KAGVTQTPRYLIKTRGQQVTLSCSPISGHRSVSWYQQTPGQGLQFLFEYFSETQRNKGNFPGRFSGRQFSNSRSEMNVSTLELGDSALYLCASSYGTSGAKQETQYFGPGTRLLVL.